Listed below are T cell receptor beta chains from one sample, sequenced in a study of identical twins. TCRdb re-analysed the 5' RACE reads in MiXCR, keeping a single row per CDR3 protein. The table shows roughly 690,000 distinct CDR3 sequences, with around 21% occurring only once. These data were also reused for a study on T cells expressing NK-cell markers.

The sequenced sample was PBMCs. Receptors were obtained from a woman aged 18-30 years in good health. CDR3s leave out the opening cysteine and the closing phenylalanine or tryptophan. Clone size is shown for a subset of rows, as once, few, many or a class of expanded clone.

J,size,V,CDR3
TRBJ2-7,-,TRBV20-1,SAGTGLEQY
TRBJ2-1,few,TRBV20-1,SASSGRALRNEQF
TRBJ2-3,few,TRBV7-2,ASSYLAAHTDTQY
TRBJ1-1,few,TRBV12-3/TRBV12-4,ASAPGQYTEAF
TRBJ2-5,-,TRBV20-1,STGDGEETQY
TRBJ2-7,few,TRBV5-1,ASSRDRDYGEQY
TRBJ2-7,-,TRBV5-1,ASSLVEGGVYEQY
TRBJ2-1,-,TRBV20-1,SARLSRASSYNEQF
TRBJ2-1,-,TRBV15,ATSREGYNEQF
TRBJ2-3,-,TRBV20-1,SARKLLAESAVTQY
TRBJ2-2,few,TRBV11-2,ASSLDPVSGVNTGELF
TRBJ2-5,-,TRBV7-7,ASSLFGLGETQY
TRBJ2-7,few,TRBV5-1,ASSLGTMQMGYEQY
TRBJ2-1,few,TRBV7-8,ASSLSPTGYNEQF
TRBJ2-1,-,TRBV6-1,ASSESGNMDEQF
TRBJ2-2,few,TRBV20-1,SALGGLGTGELF
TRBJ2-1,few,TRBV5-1,ASSPLAGGIFEQF
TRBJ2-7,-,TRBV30,AWSVLYEQY
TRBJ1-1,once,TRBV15,ATSRDNGGTEAF
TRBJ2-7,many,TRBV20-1,SARGRTGQYEQY
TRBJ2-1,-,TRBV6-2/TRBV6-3,ASSPTSGRALANEQF
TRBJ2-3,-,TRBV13,ASRLGGLDTQY
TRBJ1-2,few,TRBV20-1,SARDDRGSGYT
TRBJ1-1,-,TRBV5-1,ASSLAIGSTEAF
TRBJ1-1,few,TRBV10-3,AISRGANTEAF
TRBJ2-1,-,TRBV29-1,SVLIMRDRTYNEQF
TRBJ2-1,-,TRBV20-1,SAKGLAGAGEQF
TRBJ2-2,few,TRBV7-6,ASSLASRFPDTGELF
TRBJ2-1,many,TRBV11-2,ASSLRGPGGSSYNEQF